Below, 19 T cell receptor beta chains from the same sample are listed, as sequenced in a study of blood T cell repertoires in COVID-19. Some clones are missing from TCRdb's copy, which holds only in-frame ones; the method was immunoSEQ multiplex PCR. The sample gives just over 650,000 clones, 75% to 90% of which show up once; 0.2% to 0.3% is in the top ten. The sample consisted of peripheral blood. All receptors derive from a young woman with acute or convalescent COVID-19.

The genes are TRBV7-9 and TRBJ2-3, with 7 bases aligning to TRBD1. The CDR3 consists of 15 residues. Germline V gene sequence: CDR1 SEHNR, CDR2 FQNEAQ (reference sequence). The V and J ends lost 1 base and 6 bases, in that order; junction bases with no gene match: 7. The CDR3 protein is CASSLVLQGEDTQYF. CDR3 DNA: TGTGCCAGCAGCTTAGTGCTTCAGGGGGAGGATACGCAGTATTTT.

The V call is TRBV11-2, the J call TRBJ1-6, with D possibly TRBD1 on 6 matching bases. From germline, CDR1 is SGHAT and CDR2 FQNNGV. The V end lost 0 bases, the J end lost 9 bases, and 12 bases lay between the germline ends. This CDR3 has 15 residues. As DNA, the CDR3 is TGTGCCAGCAGCTTAGATCGCAGGGGCGGTTCACCCCTCCACTTT. This codes for CASSLDRRGGSPLHF.

The rearrangement links TRBV28 to TRBJ1-2; possible D gene TRBD1, 6 bases. Germline CDR1 MDHEN, CDR2 SYDVKM. V lost 6 bases to trimming and J lost 3 bases, with 17 bases between them. This CDR3 region has 15 residues. CDR3 nucleotides: TGTGCCAGCAGGGCCGATGGCAGGGGCGACTATGGCTACACCTTC. The encoded protein is CASRADGRGDYGYTF.

The chain combines TRBV6-5 with TRBJ1-1; maybe TRBD1 (6 bases). CDR3 length equals 16 residues. Trimming removed 0 bases at V and 1 base at J, with 12 bases between. Germline CDR1 reads MNHEY; CDR2 reads SVGAGI. The DNA of the CDR3 is TGTGCCAGCAGTTACTCGACAGGTTCAGGGAACACTGAAGCTTTCTTT. Amino acid sequence: CASSYSTGSGNTEAFF.

CDR3 bases: TGTGCCAGCAGTGATATCGGAGCTAACTATGGCTACACCTTC. This gives the protein CASSDIGANYGYTF. This chain uses TRBV25-1 with TRBJ1-2; D unclear. V shed 3 bases and J shed 0 bases, with 8 bases lying between them. Germline-derived CDR1 and CDR2 are MGHDK and SYGVNS. The CDR3 covers 14 residues.

This chain joins TRBV29-1 and TRBJ1-2; 9 bases match TRBD1. Germline-derived CDR1 and CDR2 are SQVTM and ANQGSEA. CDR3 length: 16 amino acids. After removal of 5 bases from V and 8 bases from J, the junction contained 18 bases not matched to a gene. CDR3 DNA: TGCAGCGTTAGAGACCGCCGGGACAGGGAAGAATACGGCTACACCTTC. Protein sequence: CSVRDRRDREEYGYTF.

The V and J genes are TRBV7-2 and TRBJ1-3; tentatively, D is TRBD1 (5 bases). This CDR3 contains 16 residues. The germline V gene has CDR1 SGHTA and CDR2 FQGNSA. V was shortened by 6 bases and J by 3 bases, with 18 bases between the two germline ends. CDR3 residues: CASSPMQGNFGNTIYF. CDR3 coding DNA: TGTGCCAGCAGTCCAATGCAGGGAAACTTTGGAAACACCATATATTTT. Combining the CDR3 with reference TRBV7-2 and TRBJ1-3 gives the whole variable domain GAGVSQSPSNKVTEKGKDVELRCDPISGHTALYWYRQSLGQGLEFLIYFQGNSAPDKSGLPSDRFSAERTGGSVSTLTIQRTQQEDSAVYLCASSPMQGNFGNTIYFGEGSWLTVV.

V gene TRBV19 combines with J gene TRBJ2-3, with D possibly TRBD2 on 6 matching bases. The CDR3 is 12 residues long. Germline loops: CDR1 LNHDA, CDR2 SQIVND (reference sequence). Trimming left V 6 bases short and J 2 bases short, with 6 bases between. The CDR3 nucleotides are TGTGCCAGTAGGGACTACACAGATACGCAGTATTTT. The encoded protein is CASRDYTDTQYF. The full variable domain, its missing parts supplied by reference TRBV19 and TRBJ2-3, is DGGITQSPKYLFRKEGQNVTLSCEQNLNHDAMYWYRQDPGQGLRLIYYSQIVNDFQKGDIAEGYSVSREKKESFPLTVTSAQKNPTAFYLCASRDYTDTQYFGPGTRLTVL.

The rearrangement joins TRBV9 to TRBJ2-3; 10 bases map to TRBD2. V lost 0 bases and J lost 0; bases outside the gene matches: 4. Per the germline V gene, CDR1 is SGDLS and CDR2 is YYNGEE. This CDR3 has 17 residues. CDR3 DNA: TGTGCCAGCAGCGTAGCTGGGACTAGCGCTAGCACAGATACGCAGTATTTT. It is translated as CASSVAGTSASTDTQYF.

The genes are TRBV5-1 and TRBJ2-1; 8 bases align to TRBD1. Germline CDR1 and CDR2: SGHRS and YFSETQ. Trimming cost V 4 bases and J 9 bases; bases outside gene matches: 9. The CDR3 runs 14 residues. In nucleotides, the CDR3 is TGCGCCAGCAGCGGGGGACAGGAATTCCTTGAGCAGTTCTTC. Residues: CASSGGQEFLEQFF.

The V call is TRBV5-5, the J call TRBJ2-1, with 10 bases fitting TRBD1. V dropped 4 bases and J dropped 7; count of bases not matched to a gene: 8. The CDR3 sequence is 15 residues long. Per the germline V gene, CDR1 is SGHKS and CDR2 is YYEKEE (reference sequence). CDR3 DNA: TGTGCCAGCAGCAAGGCCGACAGGGGGCTTAATGAGCAGTTCTTC. It translates to CASSKADRGLNEQFF. The complete variable domain, with remaining parts taken from reference TRBV5-5 and TRBJ2-1, reads DAGVTQSPTHLIKTRGQQVTLRCSPISGHKSVSWYQQVLGQGPQFIFQYYEKEERGRGNFPDRFSARQFPNYSSELNVNALLLGDSALYLCASSKADRGLNEQFFGPGTRLTVL.

The chain is built from TRBV6-5 and TRBJ2-1; 9 bases map to TRBD1. The V gene end was trimmed by 0 bases and the J gene end by 7 bases; junction bases not matched to a gene: 7. CDR3 length: 16 residues. Germline assignment: CDR1 MNHEY and CDR2 SVGAGI. CDR3 bases: TGTGCCAGCAGTTACTCGCTGGGACAGGGTCAAAATGAGCAGTTCTTC. Translation gives CASSYSLGQGQNEQFF.

V and J are TRBV10-3 and TRBJ1-2, with D tentatively TRBD1 (5 bases). CDR3 length: 12 residues. V was trimmed by 10 bases and J by 6 bases, leaving 15 bases between them. Germline-derived CDR1 and CDR2 are ENHRY and SYGVKD. CDR3: CATGSTVDGYTF. The CDR3 nucleotides are TGTGCCACCGGATCGACAGTTGATGGCTACACCTTC.

The rearrangement uses TRBV19 and TRBJ1-1, with unresolved D. This CDR3 is 13 amino acids long. The V and J ends lost 3 bases and 1 base respectively, with 6 bases between them. Germline CDR1 and CDR2: LNHDA and SQIVND (reference sequence). The CDR3 is CASSINRNTEAFF. The CDR3 bases are TGTGCCAGTAGTATCAACAGGAACACTGAAGCTTTCTTT.

The rearrangement uses TRBV6-5 and TRBJ1-2, with D perhaps matching TRBD1 (6 bases). Trimming removed 6 bases from V and 5 bases from J, with 16 bases in between. The germline gives CDR1 MNHEY, CDR2 SVGAGI. CDR3 size: 14 residues. CDR3 amino acids: CASRTGSSSYGYTF. DNA for the CDR3: TGTGCCAGCAGAACAGGGTCTAGCTCGTATGGCTACACCTTC.

This clone was seen once. The chain couples TRBV5-8 to TRBJ1-3, with D possibly TRBD1 on 5 matching bases. The V end was cut by 0 bases, the J end by 2 bases, with 12 bases between. Germline CDR1 reads SGHTS; CDR2 reads YDEGEE. The CDR3 consists of 16 residues. The CDR3 DNA is TGTGCCAGCAGCTTGGCTGGAGGGGCGCCTGGAAACACCATATATTTT. Its translation: CASSLAGGAPGNTIYF.

The rearrangement uses TRBV5-1 and TRBJ2-7; TRBD1 agrees at 7 bases. CDR1 is SGHRS and CDR2 is YFSETQ in the germline V gene. The CDR3 length is 13 residues. V gave up 4 bases and J gave up 4 bases; unmatched junction bases: 5. The CDR3 region has the DNA TGCGCCAGCAGCAAGACAGGGTATTACGAGCAGTACTTC. Translated: CASSKTGYYEQYF. The complete variable domain, with remaining parts taken from reference TRBV5-1 and TRBJ2-7, reads KAGVTQTPRYLIKTRGQQVTLSCSPISGHRSVSWYQQTPGQGLQFLFEYFSETQRNKGNFPGRFSGRQFSNSRSEMNVSTLELGDSALYLCASSKTGYYEQYFGPGTRLTVT.

The chain links TRBV9 to TRBJ1-2, with a tentative D call TRBD1 (6 bases). The CDR3 is made up of 16 amino acids. The V end lost 0 bases, the J end lost 6 bases, and 18 bases lay between the germline ends. Germline CDR1 reads SGDLS; CDR2 reads YYNGEE. CDR3 amino acids: CASSVAGRGEGDGYTF. The DNA for the CDR3 is TGTGCCAGCAGCGTAGCGGGCAGGGGTGAGGGAGATGGCTACACCTTC.

V is TRBV6-5 and J is TRBJ1-6, with unresolved D. CDR3 size: 15 residues. Germline CDR1 is MNHEY and CDR2 is SVGAGI. The germline V and J ends were trimmed by 2 bases and 5 bases, with 10 bases remaining between them. The CDR3 DNA is TGTGCCAGCAGTTACGCCGGGAGACATAATTCACCCCTCCACTTT. Its protein is CASSYAGRHNSPLHF.